One and the same sample provided the 3 T cell receptor beta chains below, sequenced in a study of cytomegalovirus exposure and HLA in healthy donors. Vbeta (60) and Jbeta (13) primers were used in the PCR. Measured with immunoSEQ multiplex PCR; TCRdb has only the in-frame clones, and not every one. The table includes roughly 120,000 clones, about 73% detected once. The material sequenced was PBMCs. All receptors come from a woman in her forties in good health and CMV-seropositive.

This clone was seen only once. This sequence joins TRBV19 and TRBJ2-7, with 12 bases lining up with TRBD2. Germline trimming cut 5 bases from V and 3 bases from J; bases unmatched to any gene: 5. Per germline, CDR1 LNHDA and CDR2 SQIVND (reference sequence). This CDR3 comprises 15 residues. CDR3 in DNA: TGTGCCAGTAGTCGACTAGCGGGGGCGCTCTACGAGCAGTACTTC. Encoded protein: CASSRLAGALYEQYF. The full variable domain, its missing parts supplied by reference TRBV19 and TRBJ2-7, is DGGITQSPKYLFRKEGQNVTLSCEQNLNHDAMYWYRQDPGQGLRLIYYSQIVNDFQKGDIAEGYSVSREKKESFPLTVTSAQKNPTAFYLCASSRLAGALYEQYFGPGTRLTVT.

Remarks on this clone: This specimen includes other DNA sequences encoding the same CDR3. The chain recombines TRBV5-4 with TRBJ1-2; weak D call: TRBD1 (6 bases). V shed 4 bases and J shed 2 bases, with 9 bases lying between them. The CDR3 is 13 amino acids. Per the germline V gene, CDR1 is SGHNT and CDR2 is YYREEE (reference sequence). In DNA, the CDR3 is TGTGCCAGCAGCCCTCAGGGGAACTATGGCTACACCTTC. Residues: CASSPQGNYGYTF. Using reference TRBV5-4 and TRBJ1-2 for the parts outside the CDR3, the full variable domain is ETGVTQSPTHLIKTRGQQVTLRCSSQSGHNTVSWYQQALGQGPQFIFQYYREEENGRGNFPPRFSGLQFPNYSSELNVNALELDDSALYLCASSPQGNYGYTFGSGTRLTVV.

This clone appeared a single time. The chain couples TRBV5-1 to TRBJ2-7, with D maybe TRBD2 (7 bases). Trimming shortened V by 0 bases and J by 6 bases, and 13 bases separated the two germline ends. CDR1 and CDR2 from the germline V gene are SGHRS and YFSETQ. This CDR3 is 14 amino acids long. The chain's CDR3 is CASSLGQAGVEQYF. The CDR3 nucleotides read TGCGCCAGCAGCTTGGGACAGGCGGGGGTCGAGCAGTACTTC.